The source of this T cell receptor (beta chain) is a study of T cell repertoires in cytomegalovirus infection. Across the whole study: It was the public TCR beta signatures that indicated both CMV infection and matching HLA type.

TCRdb re-called the reads through MiXCR, storing one row per CDR3 protein. This sample has some 450,000 distinct CDR3 sequences, with roughly 31% found just once. This CDR3 contains 15 residues. Trimming cost V 0 bases and J 7 bases; bases outside gene matches: 5. CDR1 is MNHEY, CDR2 SVGAGI, per germline. The clonotype originates from a human donor in good health (CMV status not recorded). Some clones in this sample may be carry-over from other donors' samples. The specimen was PBMCs. This rearrangement joins TRBV6-5 to TRBJ2-2; the match to TRBD2 covers 7 bases. CDR3 sequence reads: CASSYSIGGDGELFF. The CDR3 DNA sequence: TGTGCCAGCAGTTACTCGATTGGGGGGGACGGGGAGCTGTTTTTT.